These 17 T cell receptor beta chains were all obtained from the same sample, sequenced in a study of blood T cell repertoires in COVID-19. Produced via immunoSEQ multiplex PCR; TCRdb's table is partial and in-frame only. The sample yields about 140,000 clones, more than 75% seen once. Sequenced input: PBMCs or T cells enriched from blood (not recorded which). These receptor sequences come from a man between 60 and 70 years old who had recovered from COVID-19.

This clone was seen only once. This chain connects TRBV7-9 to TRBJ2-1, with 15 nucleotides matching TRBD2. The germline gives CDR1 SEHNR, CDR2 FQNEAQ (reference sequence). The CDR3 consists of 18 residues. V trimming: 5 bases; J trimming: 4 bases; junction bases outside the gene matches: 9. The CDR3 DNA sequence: TGTGCCAGCAGCGGACCGGGACTAGCGGGAGGCTTTTACAATGAGCAGTTCTTC. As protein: CASSGPGLAGGFYNEQFF.

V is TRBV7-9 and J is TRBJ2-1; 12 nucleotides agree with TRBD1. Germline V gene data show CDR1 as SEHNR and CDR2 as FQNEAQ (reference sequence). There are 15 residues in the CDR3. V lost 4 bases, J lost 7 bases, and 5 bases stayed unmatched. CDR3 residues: CASSWDRGRENEQFF. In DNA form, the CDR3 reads TGTGCCAGCAGCTGGGACAGGGGGCGAGAGAATGAGCAGTTCTTC. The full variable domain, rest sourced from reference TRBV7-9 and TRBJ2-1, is DTGVSQNPRHKITKRGQNVTFRCDPISEHNRLYWYRQTLGQGPEFLTYFQNEAQLEKSRLLSDRFSAERPKGSFSTLEIQRTEQGDSAMYLCASSWDRGRENEQFFGPGTRLTVL.

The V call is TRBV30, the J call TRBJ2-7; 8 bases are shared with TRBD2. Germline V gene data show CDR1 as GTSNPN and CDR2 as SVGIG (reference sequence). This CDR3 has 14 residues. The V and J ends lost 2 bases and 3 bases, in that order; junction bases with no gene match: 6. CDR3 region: CAWSKSGGFYEQYF. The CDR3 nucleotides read TGTGCCTGGAGTAAAAGCGGGGGTTTCTACGAGCAGTACTTC.

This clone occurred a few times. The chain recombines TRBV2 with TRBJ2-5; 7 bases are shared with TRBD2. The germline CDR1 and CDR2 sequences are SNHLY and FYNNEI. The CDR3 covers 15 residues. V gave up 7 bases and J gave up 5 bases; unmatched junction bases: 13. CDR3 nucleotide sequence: TGTGCCAGCAAAGGCGGGAGTTTTTCTTCGGAGACCCAGTACTTC. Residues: CASKGGSFSSETQYF.

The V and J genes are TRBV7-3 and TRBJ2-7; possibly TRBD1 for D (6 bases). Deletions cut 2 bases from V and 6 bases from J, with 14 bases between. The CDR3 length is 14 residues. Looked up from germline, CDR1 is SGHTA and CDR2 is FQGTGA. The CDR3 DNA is TGTGCCAGCAGCTTACTGGGGGCCGCGAGCGAGCAGTACTTC. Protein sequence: CASSLLGAASEQYF.

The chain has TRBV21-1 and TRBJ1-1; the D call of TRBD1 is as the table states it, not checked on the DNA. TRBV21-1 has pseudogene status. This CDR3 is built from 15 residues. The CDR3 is CASTQRGYSDTEAFF. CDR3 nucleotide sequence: TGTGCCAGCACCCAAAGGGGGTACAGCGACACTGAAGCTTTCTTT.

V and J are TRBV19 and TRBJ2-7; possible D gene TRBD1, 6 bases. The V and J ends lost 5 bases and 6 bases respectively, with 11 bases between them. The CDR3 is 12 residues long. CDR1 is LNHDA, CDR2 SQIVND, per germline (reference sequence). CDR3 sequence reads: CASSHGQSEQYF. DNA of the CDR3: TGTGCCAGTAGTCACGGACAGAGCGAGCAGTACTTC. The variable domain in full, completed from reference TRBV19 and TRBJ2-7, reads DGGITQSPKYLFRKEGQNVTLSCEQNLNHDAMYWYRQDPGQGLRLIYYSQIVNDFQKGDIAEGYSVSREKKESFPLTVTSAQKNPTAFYLCASSHGQSEQYFGPGTRLTVT.

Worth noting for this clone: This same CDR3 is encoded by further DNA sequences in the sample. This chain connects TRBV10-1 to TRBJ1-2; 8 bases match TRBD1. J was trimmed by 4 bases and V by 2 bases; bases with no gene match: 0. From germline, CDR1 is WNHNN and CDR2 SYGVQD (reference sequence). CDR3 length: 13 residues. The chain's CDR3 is CASSETGGYGYTF. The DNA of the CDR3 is TGCGCCAGCAGTGAGACAGGGGGCTATGGCTACACCTTC.

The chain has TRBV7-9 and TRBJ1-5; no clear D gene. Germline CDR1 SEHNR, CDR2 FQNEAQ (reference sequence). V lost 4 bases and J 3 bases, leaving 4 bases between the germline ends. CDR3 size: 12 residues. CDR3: CASSSFNQPQHF. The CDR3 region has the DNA TGTGCCAGCAGCTCCTTCAATCAGCCCCAGCATTTT.

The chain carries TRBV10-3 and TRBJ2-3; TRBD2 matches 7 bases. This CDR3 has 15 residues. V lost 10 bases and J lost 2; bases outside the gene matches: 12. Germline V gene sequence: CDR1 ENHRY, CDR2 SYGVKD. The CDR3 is CASQFSGSSTDTQYF. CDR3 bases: TGTGCCAGCCAGTTTAGCGGGTCTTCCACAGATACGCAGTATTTT.

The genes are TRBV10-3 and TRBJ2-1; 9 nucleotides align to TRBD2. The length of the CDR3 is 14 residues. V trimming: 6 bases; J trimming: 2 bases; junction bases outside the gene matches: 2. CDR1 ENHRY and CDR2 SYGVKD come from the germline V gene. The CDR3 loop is CAIRGTSTYNEQFF. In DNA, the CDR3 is TGTGCCATCAGAGGGACTAGCACCTACAATGAGCAGTTCTTC.

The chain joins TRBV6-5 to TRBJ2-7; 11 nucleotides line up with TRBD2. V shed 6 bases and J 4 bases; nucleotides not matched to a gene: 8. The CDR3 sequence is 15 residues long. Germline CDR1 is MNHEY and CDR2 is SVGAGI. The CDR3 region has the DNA TGTGCCAGCAGAGACGGGACTAGCGGAAGATACGAGCAGTACTTC. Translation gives CASRDGTSGRYEQYF.

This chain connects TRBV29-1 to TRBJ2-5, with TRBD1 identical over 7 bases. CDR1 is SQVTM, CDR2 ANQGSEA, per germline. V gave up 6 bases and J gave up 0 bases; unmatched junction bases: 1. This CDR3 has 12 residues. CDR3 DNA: TGCAGCGTGGGACAGAACCAAGAGACCCAGTACTTC. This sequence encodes CSVGQNQETQYF.

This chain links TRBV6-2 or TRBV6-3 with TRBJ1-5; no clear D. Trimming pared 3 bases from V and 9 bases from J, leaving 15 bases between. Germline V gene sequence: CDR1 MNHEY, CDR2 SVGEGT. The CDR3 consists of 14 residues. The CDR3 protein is CASSYYPGFTPQHF. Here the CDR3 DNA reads TGTGCCAGCAGTTATTATCCGGGTTTCACGCCCCAGCATTTT.

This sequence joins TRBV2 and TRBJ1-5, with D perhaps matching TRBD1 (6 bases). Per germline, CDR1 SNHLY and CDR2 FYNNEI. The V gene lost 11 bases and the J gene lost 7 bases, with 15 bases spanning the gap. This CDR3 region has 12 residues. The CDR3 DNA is TGTGCCGGCAACAGGGACGGGCAGCCCCAGCATTTT. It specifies CAGNRDGQPQHF.

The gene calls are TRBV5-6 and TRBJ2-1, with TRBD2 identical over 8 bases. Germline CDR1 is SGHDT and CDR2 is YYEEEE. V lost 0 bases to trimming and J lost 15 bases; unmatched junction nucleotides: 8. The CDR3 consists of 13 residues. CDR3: CASSLDRAGGAFF. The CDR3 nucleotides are TGTGCCAGCAGCTTGGATAGGGCGGGGGGCGCGTTCTTC.

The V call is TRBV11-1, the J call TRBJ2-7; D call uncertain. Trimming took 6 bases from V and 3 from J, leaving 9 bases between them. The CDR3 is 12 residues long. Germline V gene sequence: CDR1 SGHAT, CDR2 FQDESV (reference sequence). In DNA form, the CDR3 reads TGTGCCAGCAGGTCGGTAAGCTACGAGCAGTACTTC. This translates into CASRSVSYEQYF.